What follows are 30 T cell receptor beta chains derived from one specimen sequenced in a study of blood T cell repertoires in COVID-19. The method was immunoSEQ multiplex PCR; TCRdb's version includes in-frame clones alone and lacks a portion of them. This sample has about 260,000 clones, with around 90% found just once. The sample comprised peripheral blood. These receptors were collected from a woman aged 60-75 years with COVID-19, enrolled during active disease.

J is TRBJ1-1 and V is TRBV30; D is unclear. V dropped 4 bases and J dropped 2 bases, with 14 bases sitting between them. Per the germline V gene, CDR1 is GTSNPN and CDR2 is SVGIG (reference sequence). This CDR3 spans 14 amino acids. CDR3 region: CAWTPDRGNTEAFF. The CDR3 DNA reads as TGTGCCTGGACCCCTGATCGGGGAAACACTGAAGCTTTCTTT.

The chain links TRBV7-9 to TRBJ2-3, with TRBD2 matching 7 bases. CDR1 and CDR2 (germline): SEHNR, FQNEAQ (reference sequence). The CDR3 spans 15 residues. J was trimmed by 4 bases and V by 4 bases; bases with no gene match: 8. The CDR3 coding sequence is TGTGCCAGCAGCTCCTCTAGCGGCGGGGCAGATACGCAGTATTTT. This encodes CASSSSSGGADTQYF.

V usage is TRBV9 and J usage is TRBJ2-1; 12 nucleotides agree with TRBD2. This CDR3 has 16 amino acids. The germline V gene has CDR1 SGDLS and CDR2 YYNGEE. Losses at the gene ends were 1 base for V and 7 bases for J; bases not matched to a gene: 6. The CDR3 here is CASSVLAGGPGNEQFF. CDR3 DNA sequence: TGTGCCAGCAGCGTACTAGCGGGAGGGCCAGGGAATGAGCAGTTCTTC.

The V call is TRBV29-1, the J call TRBJ2-5, with TRBD1 matching over 10 bases. CDR1 is SQVTM, CDR2 ANQGSEA, per germline. The junction had 8 bases not matched to a gene; V was cut back by 8 bases and J by 5 bases. The CDR3 consists of 13 residues. The CDR3 bases are TGCAGCATACCGGGACAGGGGATGGAGACCCAGTACTTC. This translates into CSIPGQGMETQYF.

This chain uses TRBV9 with TRBJ1-6; no reliable D call. The V and J ends lost 0 bases and 7 bases respectively, with 11 bases between them. The CDR3 spans 15 residues. Germline V lookup: CDR1 SGDLS, CDR2 YYNGEE. CDR3 sequence reads: CASSVDVSGNSPLHF. The CDR3 DNA reads as TGTGCCAGCAGCGTAGATGTCAGCGGCAATTCACCCCTCCACTTT.

The rearrangement uses TRBV15 and TRBJ2-1, with TRBD2 matching 8 bases. V shed 0 bases and J 4 bases; nucleotides not matched to a gene: 8. This CDR3 spans 17 amino acids. The germline CDR1 and CDR2 sequences are LNHNV and YYDKDF (reference sequence). The CDR3 DNA is TGTGCCACCAGCAGAGATCAGAGAAGCGGGAGTTACAATGAGCAGTTCTTC. This gives the protein CATSRDQRSGSYNEQFF.

The CDR3 DNA reads as TGTGCCAGCAGCGCCCGCGTGGCAGGGGCCGCTGGCTACACCTTC. Translated: CASSARVAGAAGYTF. This chain joins TRBV9 and TRBJ1-2, with D tentatively TRBD1 (6 bases). The CDR3 contains 15 residues. V was pared by 3 bases and J by 7 bases, with 19 bases between. Germline lookup yields CDR1 SGDLS and CDR2 YYNGEE.

The chain has TRBV5-6 and TRBJ2-5; D might be TRBD2 (6 bases). Per the germline V gene, CDR1 is SGHDT and CDR2 is YYEEEE. CDR3 length: 15 amino acids. The germline V and J ends were trimmed by 4 bases and 4 bases, with 17 bases remaining between them. The CDR3 loop reads CASSGAGSLLETQYF. CDR3 in DNA: TGTGCCAGCAGCGGCGCGGGGAGTCTGTTAGAGACCCAGTACTTC.

The genes are TRBV6-6 and TRBJ1-2; TRBD1 might be the D (6 bases). This CDR3 is built from 14 residues. Germline V CDR1 and CDR2: MNHNY, SVGAGI (reference sequence). V lost 2 bases and J 7 bases, leaving 14 bases between the germline ends. CDR3 loop: CASSYIAEQGGYTF. The CDR3 bases are TGTGCCAGCAGTTACATCGCAGAACAGGGTGGCTACACCTTC.

V gene TRBV2 combines with J gene TRBJ2-7; D is possibly TRBD1 (6 bases). In germline, CDR1 is SNHLY, CDR2 FYNNEI. Trimming stripped 3 bases from V and 0 bases from J, with 12 bases between. The CDR3 is 15 residues long. The CDR3 protein is CASSDLDRLSYEQYF. The CDR3 nucleotides read TGTGCCAGCAGTGATCTCGACAGGCTCTCCTACGAGCAGTACTTC. Full variable domain (missing parts from reference TRBV2 and TRBJ2-7): EPEVTQTPSHQVTQMGQEVILRCVPISNHLYFYWYRQILGQKVEFLVSFYNNEISEKSEIFDDQFSVERPDGSNFTLKIRSTKLEDSAMYFCASSDLDRLSYEQYFGPGTRLTVT.

The chain employs TRBV6-6 and TRBJ2-1; D perhaps matches TRBD2 (7 bases). Trimming left V 0 bases short and J 4 bases short, with 13 bases between. The CDR3 is made up of 16 amino acids. Per germline, CDR1 MNHNY and CDR2 SVGAGI (reference sequence). Here the CDR3 DNA reads TGTGCCAGCAGTTACTCGAGGGGGGGTTTATACAATGAGCAGTTCTTC. Amino acid sequence: CASSYSRGGLYNEQFF.

This clone was seen once. V is TRBV3-1 (or the pseudogene TRBV3-2) and J is TRBJ1-6, with D maybe TRBD1 (6 bases). CDR3 length equals 16 residues. V lost 2 bases, J lost 0 bases, and 8 bases lay in between. Germline assignment: CDR1 LGHDT and CDR2 YNNKEL (reference sequence). The CDR3 DNA reads as TGTGCCAGCAGCCAACGAGGGGGCTCCTATAATTCACCCCTCCACTTT. Protein product: CASSQRGGSYNSPLHF.

CDR3 sequence: CASSPGTVNEQFF. CDR3 nucleotide sequence: TGTGCCAGCAGTCCGGGGACAGTCAATGAGCAGTTCTTC. This chain joins TRBV12-3 or TRBV12-4 and TRBJ2-1, with TRBD1 identical over 7 bases. V lost 5 bases, J lost 6 bases, and 4 bases stayed unmatched. The CDR3 is 13 amino acids.

The rearrangement links TRBV12-5 to TRBJ1-1; 7 nucleotides align to TRBD1. V shed 2 bases, J shed 3 bases, and the junction held 3 bases outside the gene matches. Germline V gene lookup returns CDR1 LGHNT and CDR2 FRNRAP. The length of the CDR3 is 14 residues. The CDR3: CASGLNRGHTEAFF. The CDR3 region has the DNA TGTGCTAGTGGTTTGAACAGGGGTCACACTGAAGCTTTCTTT.

The chain joins TRBV7-9 to TRBJ2-1; 7 bases are a match to TRBD2. J gave up 3 bases and V 3 bases, and 11 bases lay outside the gene matches. CDR1 SEHNR and CDR2 FQNEAQ come from the germline V gene (reference sequence). The CDR3 runs to 17 residues. The CDR3 region has the DNA TGTGCCAGCAGCTTTAGATCTGGTCTAGCGGACTACAATGAGCAGTTCTTC. Amino acid sequence: CASSFRSGLADYNEQFF.

The V gene is TRBV7-9, the J gene TRBJ2-3, with 7 nucleotides matching TRBD2. This CDR3 contains 15 residues. CDR1 and CDR2 (germline): SEHNR, FQNEAQ (reference sequence). The J segment lost 6 bases and the V segment lost 5 bases, leaving 11 bases of the junction unmatched. In DNA form, the CDR3 reads TGTGCCAGCAGCCTAGGACTAGTGGAGGGGGATACGCAGTATTTT. Residues: CASSLGLVEGDTQYF.

In its sample, this clone was seen a few times. The chain uses TRBV7-9 and TRBJ1-2; D uncertain. Trimming pared 2 bases from V and 8 bases from J, leaving 18 bases between. Per germline, CDR1 SEHNR and CDR2 FQNEAQ (reference sequence). CDR3 length: 15 amino acids. The CDR3 DNA sequence: TGTGCCAGCAGCTTACCAACAGTTTATATGTCAGGCTACACCTTC. It is translated as CASSLPTVYMSGYTF.

The V gene is TRBV19, the J gene TRBJ2-1; the D gene is possibly TRBD2 (5 bases). Germline CDR1 LNHDA, CDR2 SQIVND (reference sequence). V lost 0 bases to trimming and J lost 7 bases, with 10 bases between them. The CDR3 has 14 amino acids. CDR3 sequence: CASSIDRGPNEQFF. DNA of the CDR3: TGTGCCAGTAGTATAGATCGAGGGCCAAATGAGCAGTTCTTC.

CDR3 nucleotide sequence: TGTGCCAGCAGCCCCCGGACAGGGGGCGGGAACACTGAAGCTTTCTTT. Residues: CASSPRTGGGNTEAFF. The rearrangement links TRBV3-1 (or the pseudogene TRBV3-2) to TRBJ1-1, with 11 positions matching TRBD1. The junction had 5 bases not matched to a gene; V was cut back by 4 bases and J by 1 base. Per the germline V gene, CDR1 is LGHDT and CDR2 is YNNKEL (reference sequence). This CDR3 is built from 16 residues.

The chain couples TRBV6-5 to TRBJ1-2, with D hard to call. V lost 6 bases to trimming and J lost 4 bases, with 15 bases between them. Germline V gives CDR1 MNHEY, CDR2 SVGAGI. This CDR3 region has 14 residues. CDR3 bases: TGTGCCAGCAGCTTTGGACGGGGAGGCTATGGCTACACCTTC. This encodes CASSFGRGGYGYTF.

J is TRBJ1-2 and V is TRBV5-6; D may be TRBD1 (5 bases). Germline CDR1 and CDR2: SGHDT and YYEEEE. Trimming removed 4 bases at V and 4 bases at J, with 14 bases between. This CDR3 is 14 amino acids long. The CDR3 sequence is CASSLTDRIYGYTF. Here the CDR3 DNA reads TGTGCCAGCAGCCTGACAGACAGAATCTATGGCTACACCTTC.

The rearrangement links TRBV15 to TRBJ1-3; TRBD1 is a possible D gene (5 bases). The CDR3 totals 13 residues. Germline loops: CDR1 LNHNV, CDR2 YYDKDF (reference sequence). Trimming took off 2 bases at V and 3 bases at J, with 5 bases between the two ends. The CDR3 sequence is CATSRTGGNTIYF. The CDR3 DNA reads TGTGCCACCAGCAGAACAGGTGGAAACACCATATATTTT.

The J gene is TRBJ2-5, the V gene TRBV7-2; 7 bases agree with TRBD2. The CDR3 is made up of 15 amino acids. Germline V gives CDR1 SGHTA, CDR2 FQGNSA. Germline trimming cut 1 base from V and 5 bases from J; bases unmatched to any gene: 7. DNA of the CDR3: TGTGCCAGCAGCTTAGTCGGGGGGAGGAGGGAGACCCAGTACTTC. Translation gives CASSLVGGRRETQYF.

This chain connects TRBV2 to TRBJ2-2; the D is unclear. This CDR3 comprises 16 residues. Trimming removed 0 bases at V and 1 base at J, with 9 bases between. CDR1 SNHLY and CDR2 FYNNEI come from the germline V gene. CDR3 sequence: CASSEALRQNTGELFF. CDR3 nucleotides: TGTGCCAGCAGTGAAGCGCTTCGACAGAACACCGGGGAGCTGTTTTTT.

The gene calls are TRBV7-2 and TRBJ2-3; 13 nucleotides align to TRBD2. Germline V gives CDR1 SGHTA, CDR2 FQGNSA. The CDR3 extends over 18 amino acids. V was pared by 5 bases and J by 6 bases, with 14 bases of the junction left unmatched. The CDR3 sequence is CASSTRGGLAGRGDTQYF. DNA for the CDR3: TGTGCCAGCAGCACCCGGGGGGGACTAGCGGGAAGAGGGGATACGCAGTATTTT.

The J gene is TRBJ1-1, the V gene TRBV7-8, with unresolved D. The CDR3 loop spans 13 amino acids. V lost 2 bases, J lost 6 bases, and 10 bases lay in between. Germline CDR1 SGHVS, CDR2 FQNEAQ. The DNA for the CDR3 is TGTGCCAGCAGCTTAAGGAGAGACGCTGAAGCTTTCTTT. Translation gives CASSLRRDAEAFF.

V usage is TRBV20-1 and J usage is TRBJ2-1; D uncertain. The CDR3 is made up of 12 amino acids. Trimming cost V 4 bases and J 4 bases, with 8 bases left between them. Germline assignment: CDR1 DFQATT and CDR2 SNEGSKA (reference sequence). DNA for the CDR3: TGCAGTGCTACTGACACTTACAATGAGCAGTTCTTC. Protein product: CSATDTYNEQFF.

V and J are TRBV27 and TRBJ1-6; 8 nucleotides align to TRBD1. With V trimmed by 7 bases and J by 10 bases, 9 bases remained unmatched. Germline CDR1 reads MNHEY; CDR2 reads SMNVEV (reference sequence). The CDR3 spans 14 residues. CDR3 in amino acids: CASIGQGGGSPLHF. As DNA, the CDR3 is TGTGCCAGCATCGGACAGGGTGGTGGATCACCCCTCCACTTT.

The J gene is TRBJ2-7, the V gene TRBV5-1, with D maybe TRBD1 (6 bases). This CDR3 is built from 15 residues. Germline V lookup: CDR1 SGHRS, CDR2 YFSETQ. V was trimmed by 1 base and J by 2 bases, leaving 13 bases between them. The CDR3 here is CASSLLGGGTYEQYF. CDR3 in DNA: TGCGCCAGCAGCTTGTTAGGGGGTGGGACCTACGAGCAGTACTTC.

The CDR3 sequence is CASSLGLAGNTGELFF. The DNA for the CDR3 is TGTGCCAGCAGCTTGGGACTAGCGGGAAACACCGGGGAGCTGTTTTTT. The V gene is TRBV5-4, the J gene TRBJ2-2; 11 nucleotides align to TRBD2. CDR3 length: 16 residues. With V trimmed by 0 bases and J by 2 bases, 0 bases remained unmatched. From germline, CDR1 is SGHNT and CDR2 YYREEE (reference sequence).